This T cell receptor (beta chain) was profiled in a study of cytomegalovirus exposure and HLA in healthy donors. Study-level information: Of the donors genotyped, a few hundred in all, about 81% fell in the Caucasian-associated ancestry cluster. Notes on the study in general: What a later analysis showed was that several of the most significant clusters appeared linked to common viral pathogens.

These donors counted as nominally healthy when sampled, but unrecorded immune exposures were likely. On this clone: Its antigen remains unidentified.

With 60 Vbeta and 13 Jbeta primers, the PCR was carried out. Produced via immunoSEQ multiplex PCR; TCRdb's table is partial and in-frame only. The sample yields 50,000 or so clones, 65% to 85% seen once. The sequenced material came from PBMCs. The receptor was isolated from a boy under 18 in good health and CMV-seropositive.

CDR3 DNA: TGTGCCAGCAGAGGACAGGGACATGGCTACACCTTC. Translating it yields CASRGQGHGYTF. This chain links TRBV6-5 with TRBJ1-2, with TRBD1 matching 8 bases. The J segment lost 6 bases and the V segment lost 6 bases, leaving 3 bases of the junction unmatched. CDR1 is MNHEY and CDR2 is SVGAGI in the germline V gene. The CDR3 spans 12 residues.